Shown below are 13 T cell receptor beta chains from a single sample sequenced in a study of blood T cell repertoires in COVID-19 (dated by TCRdb to the early 2020s). Libraries were made using the immunoSEQ multiplex PCR assay. TCRdb mirrors the immuneACCESS table, restricted to in-frame sequences. Some clones are absent from its copies; in checked studies, under half trace to an unresolved V gene, and the reason for the others is unknown. Counted in this sample were 150,000 or so clones; 88% of them appeared once. The top ten clones comprise less than 8% of the sample. Sample: PBMCs or T cells enriched from blood (not recorded which). The receptors originated from a woman aged 50 to 60 who had recovered from COVID-19.

The V gene is TRBV7-9, the J gene TRBJ1-1; no definite D call. Germline V CDR1 and CDR2: SEHNR, FQNEAQ (reference sequence). This CDR3 comprises 11 residues. The V and J ends lost 5 bases and 3 bases respectively, with 4 bases between them. The CDR3 loop reads CASSVYTEAFF. The CDR3 DNA reads as TGTGCCAGCAGCGTATACACTGAAGCTTTCTTT.

This clone was picked up a small number of times. This rearrangement joins TRBV7-2 to TRBJ1-2; 7 nucleotides match TRBD1. This CDR3 is built from 13 residues. Germline V gene lookup returns CDR1 SGHTA and CDR2 FQGNSA. J lost 8 bases, V lost 5 bases, and 8 bases had no gene match. CDR3 in DNA: TGTGCCAGCAGCACGGGGACAGTTCAAGGCTACACCTTC. It yields the protein CASSTGTVQGYTF.

The chain couples TRBV6-5 to TRBJ2-1, with 9 bases that match TRBD1. The ends lost 5 bases at V and 5 bases at J; junction bases unmatched: 7. CDR1 is MNHEY and CDR2 is SVGAGI in the germline V gene. The CDR3 consists of 15 residues. This CDR3 is CASSQDRGGDNEQFF. The DNA for the CDR3 is TGTGCCAGCAGTCAGGACAGGGGAGGGGACAATGAGCAGTTCTTC.

The chain links TRBV4-2 to TRBJ2-1; 11 bases agree with TRBD2. The CDR3 spans 17 residues. V was pared by 3 bases and J by 3 bases, with 7 bases of the junction left unmatched. Per the germline V gene, CDR1 is LGHNA and CDR2 is YNFKEQ. CDR3: CASSHGSSGGNYNEQFF. The CDR3 DNA is TGTGCCAGCAGCCACGGTTCTAGCGGGGGGAACTACAATGAGCAGTTCTTC.

V gene TRBV5-1 combines with J gene TRBJ2-7; D call uncertain. The V end lost 5 bases, the J end lost 0 bases, and 18 bases lay between the germline ends. Germline CDR1 and CDR2: SGHRS and YFSETQ. There are 16 residues in the CDR3. CDR3 DNA sequence: TGCGCCAGCAGGCACCTCTCCACAGATCGCTCCTACGAGCAGTACTTC. It is translated as CASRHLSTDRSYEQYF.

The genes are TRBV2 and TRBJ1-4; unclear D gene. In germline, CDR1 is SNHLY, CDR2 FYNNEI. V was shortened by 6 bases and J by 4 bases, with 12 bases between the two germline ends. This CDR3 is built from 14 residues. The CDR3 DNA reads as TGTGCCAGCAGCGAACGGTCTGGTAATGAAAAACTGTTTTTT. Translation gives CASSERSGNEKLFF.

The rearrangement uses TRBV4-3 and TRBJ2-5; D perhaps matches TRBD1 (6 bases). The germline CDR1 and CDR2 sequences are LGHNA and YSLEER. V lost 3 bases to trimming and J lost 4 bases, with 15 bases between them. The CDR3 runs to 15 residues. The CDR3 spells CASSQSRGAVETQYF. The CDR3 bases are TGCGCCAGCAGCCAGAGCAGGGGCGCCGTAGAGACCCAGTACTTC.

The V call is TRBV5-5, the J call TRBJ1-6, with 7 bases that match TRBD1. The V segment lost 1 base and the J segment 5 bases; nucleotides outside the gene matches: 9. CDR1 SGHKS and CDR2 YYEKEE come from the germline V gene (reference sequence). The CDR3 covers 17 residues. This CDR3 reads CASSLSPLGQDNSPLHF. The CDR3 DNA sequence: TGTGCCAGCAGCTTGTCCCCCCTCGGACAGGATAATTCACCCCTCCACTTT.

The DNA for the CDR3 is TGTGCCAGCAGCTTGGCCCCACTCCCCGCCTACGAGCAGTACTTC. Amino acids: CASSLAPLPAYEQYF. This chain uses TRBV5-4 with TRBJ2-7; D remains unclear. V lost 0 bases to trimming and J lost 2 bases, with 12 bases between them. Germline V gene lookup returns CDR1 SGHNT and CDR2 YYREEE (reference sequence). This CDR3 has 15 residues.

The V gene is TRBV11-3, the J gene TRBJ2-7; 9 bases align to TRBD1. The V segment lost 5 bases and the J segment 3 bases; nucleotides outside the gene matches: 8. CDR3 length equals 15 residues. CDR1 is SGHNT and CDR2 is YENEEA in the germline V gene. The CDR3 sequence: CASSRSGTGYYEQYF. For the CDR3, the DNA is TGTGCCAGCAGCCGTTCCGGGACAGGGTACTACGAGCAGTACTTC.

The genes are TRBV6-5 and TRBJ2-7, with 9 positions matching TRBD1. Germline V gene data show CDR1 as MNHEY and CDR2 as SVGAGI. The J segment lost 5 bases and the V segment lost 5 bases, leaving 10 bases of the junction unmatched. CDR3 length: 15 residues. CDR3 amino acids: CASSNLQGAGHEQYF. Written as DNA, the CDR3 is TGTGCCAGCAGTAACCTACAGGGGGCGGGCCACGAGCAGTACTTC.

The chain links TRBV6-2 or TRBV6-3 to TRBJ1-3, with a weak D call TRBD1 (5 bases). CDR3 length: 15 amino acids. Germline V lookup: CDR1 MNHEY, CDR2 SVGEGT. Trimming removed 0 bases from V and 2 bases from J, with 8 bases in between. In DNA, the CDR3 is TGTGCCAGCAGTTACTCGACCAGGGCTGGAAACACCATATATTTT. Its translation: CASSYSTRAGNTIYF.

This clone appeared once. CDR3 nucleotides: TGCAGCGTCCGGGCAGGGCTCTCCTACGAGCAGTACTTC. It is translated as CSVRAGLSYEQYF. The chain joins TRBV29-1 to TRBJ2-7, with a possible D match to TRBD1 (5 bases). The CDR3 is 13 residues long. Between the trimmed V and J ends, which lost 6 bases and 0 bases, there was a span of 12 bases. Germline CDR1 and CDR2: SQVTM and ANQGSEA.